This paragraph covers one T cell receptor (beta chain) sequence. The antigen is unknown. Both 60 Vbeta primers and 13 Jbeta primers went into the PCR. Measured with immunoSEQ multiplex PCR; TCRdb has only the in-frame clones, and not every one. This table lists over 75,000 clones. These data come from a study of cytomegalovirus exposure and HLA in healthy donors. General study findings and limits: Immune exposure was documented only through CMV serostatus.

Germline CDR1 MNHEY, CDR2 SVGAGI. This CDR3 spans 13 amino acids. V lost 7 bases, J lost 4 bases, and 4 bases stayed unmatched. Sequenced: PBMCs. V is TRBV6-5 and J is TRBJ2-1; 7 bases agree with TRBD1. The TCR sequence derives from a man aged 45-65 years in good health and CMV-seronegative. CDR3 sequence (DNA): TGTGCCAGCATTGACAGGGTTTACAATGAGCAGTTCTTC. Translating gives CASIDRVYNEQFF.